One sample yielded the 19 T cell receptor beta chains listed below, sequenced in a study of early T cells in non-severe SARS-CoV-2 infection. MiXCR was run by TCRdb on the 5' RACE reads, yielding one entry per CDR3 protein. Among over 45,000 distinct CDR3 sequences listed, roughly 5.5% were seen once. Sequencing was performed on whole blood. These receptors came from an adult who was a healthcare worker with PCR-confirmed SARS-CoV-2 infection or an uninfected control (not recorded which).

The table lists this clonotype with many counts. The rearrangement uses TRBV6-2 or TRBV6-3 and TRBJ2-1; 10 bases agree with TRBD2. The CDR3 is 13 amino acids. V was pared by 9 bases and J by 7 bases, with 6 bases of the junction left unmatched. Germline CDR1 reads MNHEY; CDR2 reads SVGEGT. DNA of the CDR3: TGTGCCAGTAGTAGCGGGGGGCGTAATGAGCAGTTCTTC. Translated: CASSSGGRNEQFF.

This chain joins TRBV6-1 and TRBJ2-7; D gene ambiguous. V was clipped by 3 bases and J by 6 bases, with 21 bases between them. The germline gives CDR1 MNHNS, CDR2 SASEGT. The length of the CDR3 is 16 residues. The CDR3 coding sequence is TGTGCCAGCAGTGAGCACCGCCCTGGCACCCAGAGCGAGCAGTACTTC. Its translation: CASSEHRPGTQSEQYF.

The sample holds many counts of this clonotype. The CDR3 here is CAWSEDQPQHF. CDR3 DNA sequence: TGTGCCTGGAGTGAAGACCAGCCCCAGCATTTT. This sequence joins TRBV30 and TRBJ1-5; D is ambiguous. Trimming took 1 base from V and 7 from J, leaving 5 bases between them. Germline CDR1 is GTSNPN and CDR2 is SVGIG (reference sequence). The CDR3 is 11 amino acids.

The sample holds many counts of this clonotype. DNA of the CDR3: TGCGCCAGCAGCCAAGTCCCGATTGCGGGACAGGGAGGCAATCAGCCCCAGCATTTT. Its protein product is CASSQVPIAGQGGNQPQHF. The chain employs TRBV4-1 and TRBJ1-5, with 9 bases identical to TRBD1. In germline, CDR1 is MGHRA, CDR2 YSYEKL. The CDR3 contains 19 residues. The ends lost 1 base at V and 2 bases at J; junction bases unmatched: 12.

This clonotype was recorded many times. This rearrangement joins TRBV7-3 to TRBJ1-6, with D possibly matching TRBD1 (5 bases). The germline gives CDR1 SGHTA, CDR2 FQGTGA. With 2 bases removed from V and 0 bases from J, the gap between germline ends came to 8 bases. The CDR3 covers 16 residues. CDR3 sequence: CASSLRGGSYNSPLHF. The CDR3 DNA follows: TGTGCCAGCAGCTTACGGGGGGGCTCCTATAATTCACCCCTCCACTTT. Looking up the rest from reference TRBV7-3 and TRBJ1-6 gives the full variable domain: GAGVSQTPSNKVTEKGKYVELRCDPISGHTALYWYRQSLGQGPEFLIYFQGTGAADDSGLPNDRFFAVRPEGSVSTLKIQRTERGDSAVYLCASSLRGGSYNSPLHFGNGTRLTVT.

This clonotype was found many times. This chain joins TRBV6-1 and TRBJ2-3, with TRBD1 identical over 11 bases. V was pared by 6 bases and J by 4 bases, with 6 bases of the junction left unmatched. The CDR3 is made up of 15 amino acids. Germline V lookup: CDR1 MNHNS, CDR2 SASEGT. The CDR3 loop reads CASRKGDRGADTQYF. The CDR3, as DNA: TGTGCCAGCAGAAAAGGGGACAGGGGGGCAGATACGCAGTATTTT.

This clonotype was seen ten or more times. This chain uses TRBV6-5 with TRBJ1-1; perhaps TRBD1 as D (6 bases). Germline lookup yields CDR1 MNHEY and CDR2 SVGAGI. The ends were cut back, 10 bases at V and 1 base at J, with 16 bases in the middle. The CDR3 is 14 residues long. The CDR3 spells CATALGQPNTEAFF. In DNA, the CDR3 is TGTGCCACCGCCCTCGGACAGCCGAACACTGAAGCTTTCTTT.

At least ten counts were recorded for this clonotype. The chain links TRBV4-1 to TRBJ1-5, with D perhaps TRBD1 (5 bases). The CDR3 totals 14 residues. The V end lost 6 bases, the J end lost 7 bases, and 16 bases lay between the germline ends. Germline loops: CDR1 MGHRA, CDR2 YSYEKL. The CDR3 region is CASSYPGLGQPQHF. The CDR3 coding sequence is TGCGCCAGCAGTTACCCGGGGCTCGGACAGCCCCAGCATTTT.

The gene calls are TRBV9 and TRBJ2-7; weak D call: TRBD1 (6 bases). This CDR3 has 14 amino acids. Germline V gives CDR1 SGDLS, CDR2 YYNGEE. Trimming cost V 0 bases and J 2 bases, with 9 bases left between them. The CDR3 loop is CASSVGTDTYEQYF. In nucleotides, the CDR3 is TGTGCCAGCAGCGTAGGGACAGATACCTACGAGCAGTACTTC.

This clonotype was seen at least ten times. The genes are TRBV2 and TRBJ2-7; the D gene is possibly TRBD1 (6 bases). This CDR3 is 13 amino acids long. Trimming shortened V by 3 bases and J by 8 bases, and 14 bases separated the two germline ends. Germline V gene data show CDR1 as SNHLY and CDR2 as FYNNEI. The CDR3 loop reads CASSEWDTRKQYF. CDR3 sequence (DNA): TGTGCCAGCAGTGAGTGGGACACAAGGAAGCAGTACTTC.

In this sample, this clonotype turned up many times. The V and J genes are TRBV7-2 and TRBJ1-5; 7 bases agree with TRBD1. The CDR3 is 14 residues long. The ends lost 5 bases at V and 7 bases at J; junction bases unmatched: 8. Germline CDR1 SGHTA, CDR2 FQGNSA. CDR3 region: CASSTRQGGQPQHF. CDR3 coding DNA: TGTGCCAGCAGCACCCGACAGGGCGGGCAGCCCCAGCATTTT.

At least ten counts were recorded for this clonotype. The V gene is TRBV5-1, the J gene TRBJ2-1; D unclear. The CDR3 totals 13 residues. Trimming took off 0 bases at V and 3 bases at J, with 4 bases between the two ends. The germline CDR1 and CDR2 sequences are SGHRS and YFSETQ. The CDR3 reads CASSLDSYNEQFF. The CDR3 DNA sequence: TGCGCCAGCAGCTTGGACAGCTACAATGAGCAGTTCTTC.

This clonotype turned up a few times. The rearrangement links TRBV6-4 to TRBJ2-6; D remains ambiguous. The CDR3 length is 16 residues. V was pared by 0 bases and J by 4 bases, with 10 bases between. The germline V gene encodes CDR1 MRHNA and CDR2 SNTAGT. The CDR3 reads CASSDSGVGGANVLTF. For the CDR3, the DNA is TGTGCCAGCAGTGACTCTGGCGTGGGGGGGGCCAACGTCCTGACTTTC.

About this clonotype itself: One base away lies a much larger clone, so this may be a sequencing read error. The V gene is TRBV19, the J gene TRBJ1-5; TRBD1 matches 7 bases. Germline assignment: CDR1 LNHDA and CDR2 SQIVND (reference sequence). The CDR3 runs to 16 residues. The DNA of the CDR3 is TGTGTCAGTAGTGCCGACAGGGACTGGCCGAATCAGCCCCAGCATTTT. Translating it yields CVSSADRDWPNQPQHF.

This clonotype was counted many times. The chain is built from TRBV29-1 and TRBJ2-3; D could derive from TRBD1 or TRBD2 (5 bases each). Germline CDR1 is SQVTM and CDR2 is ANQGSEA. There are 11 residues in the CDR3. The ends were cut back, 5 bases at V and 7 bases at J, with 10 bases in the middle. CDR3 residues: CSVKGTNTQYF. The CDR3 DNA follows: TGCAGCGTTAAGGGGACGAATACGCAGTATTTT.

This clonotype showed up just a few times. The chain joins TRBV12-3 or TRBV12-4 to TRBJ1-1; D possibly corresponds to TRBD1 (5 bases). This CDR3 is built from 13 residues. Trimming pared 4 bases from V and 8 bases from J, leaving 14 bases between. In DNA form, the CDR3 reads TGTGCCAGCAGTTGGGGGGACCGCCGAGAAGCTTTCTTT. Translation gives CASSWGDRREAFF.

This clonotype has a count of ten or more. The rearrangement joins TRBV6-6 to TRBJ1-1; no clear D gene. V was pared by 0 bases and J by 3 bases, with 8 bases between. CDR3 length: 14 amino acids. The germline V gene has CDR1 MNHNY and CDR2 SVGAGI (reference sequence). The CDR3 coding sequence is TGTGCCAGCAGTTACTCGATAGATTACACTGAAGCTTTCTTT. Protein: CASSYSIDYTEAFF.

This CDR3 is CASSLRFRNTEAFF. CDR3 bases: TGTGCCAGCAGCTTAAGGTTTCGGAACACTGAAGCTTTCTTT. The chain uses TRBV7-2 and TRBJ1-1; D remains ambiguous. The CDR3 is made up of 14 amino acids. From germline, CDR1 is SGHTA and CDR2 FQGNSA. Trimming took off 2 bases at V and 1 base at J, with 8 bases between the two ends.

This clonotype has at least ten counts. V gene TRBV4-3 combines with J gene TRBJ2-5; 8 nucleotides line up with TRBD1. CDR1 is LGHNA and CDR2 is YSLEER in the germline V gene. The J segment lost 5 bases and the V segment lost 4 bases, leaving 9 bases of the junction unmatched. The CDR3 is 15 amino acids. CDR3 protein: CASSRTLDRAETQYF. The CDR3, as DNA: TGCGCCAGCAGCCGGACCTTGGACAGGGCCGAGACCCAGTACTTC.